These T cell receptor beta chains were read from a single sample in a study of T cell changes during pregnancy in multiple sclerosis. Assay used: immunoSEQ multiplex PCR; TCRdb lists only in-frame clones, some missing. The repertoire holds 25,000 to 35,000 clones, with 89% as singletons. The source was CD8+ T cells from peripheral blood mononuclear cells, collected in the first trimester of pregnancy. These receptors were obtained from a female donor with multiple sclerosis, enrolled in a pregnancy study. CDR3s include the opening cysteine and the closing phenylalanine or tryptophan. A D gene is named only where the DNA matches it firmly. Clone size is shown for a subset of rows, as once, few, many or a class of expanded clone.

D: -
size: -
length: 17
J: TRBJ2-1
V: TRBV4-2
DNA: TGTGCCAGCAGCCAATCCGGTCTAGCCTACTCCTACAATGAGCAGTTCTTC
CDR3: CASSQSGLAYSYNEQFF

D: -
size: few
length: 13
J: TRBJ2-1
V: TRBV7-7
DNA: TGTGCCAGCAGCTTGACAGGGTGGACTAAGCAGTTCTTC
CDR3: CASSLTGWTKQFF

D: -
size: -
length: 16
J: TRBJ2-5
V: TRBV4-1
DNA: TGCGCCAGCAGCCTCCTAGATTCACAGGGTTGGGAGACCCAGTACTTC
CDR3: CASSLLDSQGWETQYF

D: -
size: -
length: 13
J: TRBJ2-1
V: TRBV14
DNA: TGTGCCAGCAGCCTCCAGGGCAGCGATGAGCAGTTCTTC
CDR3: CASSLQGSDEQFF

D: -
size: once
length: 12
J: TRBJ2-2
V: TRBV11-2
DNA: TGTGCCAGCAGCCCCGCGGCCGGGGAGCTGTTTTTT
CDR3: CASSPAAGELFF

D: -
size: once
length: 11
J: TRBJ2-1
V: TRBV14
DNA: TGTGCCAGCAGCCTGGGACATGGGCAGTTCTTC
CDR3: CASSLGHGQFF

D: TRBD1
size: -
length: 15
J: TRBJ2-1
V: TRBV27
DNA: TGTGCCAGCAGTTTATTACAGGGGGCACACCGGGAGCAGTTCTTC
CDR3: CASSLLQGAHREQFF

D: TRBD2
size: -
length: 15
J: TRBJ2-1
V: TRBV13
DNA: TGTGCCAGCAGCCCCCGGACTAGCGGGAGGTCGGAGCAGTTCTTC
CDR3: CASSPRTSGRSEQFF

D: TRBD2
size: -
length: 18
J: TRBJ2-3
V: TRBV11-2
DNA: TGTGCCAGCAGCTTAGTAGGGACTAGCGGGGATTACACAGATACGCAGTATTTT
CDR3: CASSLVGTSGDYTDTQYF

D: -
size: once
length: 15
J: TRBJ2-1
V: TRBV27
DNA: TGTGCCAGCAGGCGTAGCGTAAGCTCCTACAATGAGCAGTTCTTC
CDR3: CASRRSVSSYNEQFF